Listed below are T cell receptor beta chains from one sample, sequenced in a study of blood T cells in healthy people across ages. One entry per CDR3 protein results from TCRdb running MiXCR on the 5' RACE reads. The sample has roughly 700,000 distinct CDR3 sequences, 20% to 25% seen once. These data are also associated with another study on T cells of mothers and their children.

The sequenced material came from blood. These receptors were obtained from a boy aged 10-17 years in good health. Both conserved end residues are part of each CDR3. D genes are given only for firm matches. Not every row has a clone size; where given, it reads once, few, many or a size class.

v_gene,d_gene,abundance,j_gene,CDR3aa,CDR3nt
TRBV10-3,TRBD2,few,TRBJ2-7,CAVRTSGRLYEQYF,TGTGCCGTCCGGACTAGCGGGAGGTTGTACGAGCAGTACTTC
TRBV9,-,-,TRBJ2-5,CASSVAGQLGETQYF,TGTGCCAGCAGCGTCGCGGGACAGTTGGGAGAGACCCAGTACTTC
TRBV29-1,TRBD2,-,TRBJ2-5,CSVGEGETQYF,TGCAGCGTTGGGGAGGGTGAGACCCAGTACTTC
TRBV20-1,-,-,TRBJ2-5,CSAKPSKGASLETQYF,TGCAGTGCCAAACCCTCAAAAGGCGCTAGCCTTGAGACCCAGTACTTC
TRBV12-3/TRBV12-4,-,-,TRBJ1-4,CASSLARGTLLVEKLFF,TGTGCCAGCAGTTTAGCGCGGGGTACTCTCTTGGTGGAAAAACTGTTTTTT
TRBV11-2,TRBD1,-,TRBJ1-2,CAYGTDYGYTF,TGTGCTTACGGGACAGACTATGGCTACACCTTC
TRBV12-5,TRBD2,few,TRBJ2-1,CASGWGPGRDEQFF,TGTGCTAGTGGTTGGGGACCCGGGAGGGATGAGCAGTTCTTC
TRBV2,TRBD2,-,TRBJ2-3,CARTQPLAGGPQGTQYF,TGTGCCAGAACCCAACCCTTGGCGGGAGGGCCACAGGGTACGCAGTATTTT
TRBV5-5,-,few,TRBJ1-4,CASSLEQINEKLFF,TGTGCCAGCAGCTTGGAACAGATTAATGAAAAACTGTTTTTT
TRBV12-3/TRBV12-4,-,once,TRBJ2-1,CASSLWGEVSNEQFF,TGTGCCAGCAGTTTATGGGGTGAGGTTTCCAATGAGCAGTTCTTC
TRBV19,TRBD1,few,TRBJ2-3,CASSIDRARTDTQYF,TGTGCCAGTAGTATCGACAGGGCCCGCACAGATACGCAGTATTTT
TRBV7-9,TRBD2,-,TRBJ2-4,CASSLDGGWGKNIQYF,TGTGCCAGCAGCTTAGACGGGGGGTGGGGCAAAAACATTCAGTACTTC
TRBV29-1,-,few,TRBJ2-7,CSVVIGDNTYEQYF,TGCAGCGTTGTAATAGGGGACAACACCTACGAGCAGTACTTC
TRBV29-1,-,-,TRBJ2-7,CSVEMDRDYEQYF,TGCAGCGTTGAAATGGACAGAGACTACGAGCAGTACTTC
TRBV20-1,-,few,TRBJ2-5,CSAFRHWSETQYF,TGCAGTGCTTTCCGACACTGGTCAGAGACCCAGTACTTC
TRBV20-1,TRBD2,-,TRBJ2-1,CSASWLAAYNEQFF,TGCAGTGCTAGTTGGCTAGCGGCCTACAATGAGCAGTTCTTC
TRBV29-1,TRBD2,-,TRBJ2-7,CSVEWAGGYEQYF,TGCAGCGTTGAGTGGGCGGGGGGCTACGAGCAGTACTTC
TRBV6-2/TRBV6-3,-,-,TRBJ1-5,CASSKNRERSNQPQHF,TGTGCCAGCAGCAAAAACAGGGAACGAAGCAATCAGCCCCAGCATTTT
TRBV5-1,-,-,TRBJ2-1,CASRGTYNEQFF,TGCGCCAGCAGGGGAACCTACAATGAGCAGTTCTTC
TRBV11-2,-,-,TRBJ2-4,CASSVNTGTTIAKNIQYF,TGTGCCAGCAGCGTAAACACCGGGACAACGATAGCCAAAAACATTCAGTACTTC
TRBV12-3/TRBV12-4,TRBD1,-,TRBJ2-7,CASSFDRARYPEEQYF,TGTGCCAGCAGTTTCGACAGGGCGCGCTATCCGGAGGAGCAGTACTTC
TRBV12-5,TRBD1,-,TRBJ1-2,CASGLATGPNYGYTF,TGTGCTAGTGGTTTGGCGACAGGGCCGAACTATGGCTACACCTTC
TRBV12-3/TRBV12-4,TRBD2,few,TRBJ2-1,CASSPTSGAGNEQFF,TGTGCCAGCAGTCCGACTAGCGGAGCGGGTAATGAGCAGTTCTTC
TRBV11-1,TRBD1,-,TRBJ2-6,CASTLRTGPGANVLTF,TGTGCCAGCACCCTTAGGACAGGGCCTGGGGCCAACGTCCTGACTTTC
TRBV5-1,-,-,TRBJ1-4,CASSSAGEKLFF,TGCGCCAGCAGCAGTGCTGGGGAAAAACTGTTTTTT
TRBV7-2,-,-,TRBJ2-2,CASSLFTGEHGELFF,TGTGCCAGCAGCTTATTCACGGGGGAGCACGGGGAGCTGTTTTTT
TRBV29-1,TRBD2,-,TRBJ2-3,CSVEDGLAGGLLTDTQYF,TGCAGCGTTGAAGATGGACTAGCGGGGGGTCTACTCACAGATACGCAGTATTTT
TRBV18,-,few,TRBJ2-7,CASSPTGAGRTYEQYF,TGTGCCAGCTCACCAACCGGAGCTGGGAGGACGTACGAGCAGTACTTC
TRBV3-1,TRBD2,-,TRBJ2-7,CASSQNGRAQQYF,TGTGCCAGCAGCCAGAATGGGAGGGCCCAGCAGTACTTC
TRBV6-2/TRBV6-3,TRBD2,-,TRBJ2-1,CASSSTGLAGRANEQFF,TGTGCCAGCAGTTCGACGGGACTAGCGGGGAGGGCCAATGAGCAGTTCTTC
TRBV4-1,TRBD1,-,TRBJ1-4,CASSHEKDPEQGSEKLFF,TGCGCCAGCAGCCATGAAAAGGATCCGGAACAGGGGAGTGAAAAACTGTTTTTT
TRBV29-1,-,-,TRBJ1-1,CSVEDYWGDMGNTEAFF,TGCAGCGTTGAAGATTATTGGGGTGATATGGGGAACACTGAAGCTTTCTTT